The following is a T cell receptor (beta chain) sequence with its context. The antigen is not known. The source of the sample is a study of response to subunit inactivated influenza vaccine. Study-wide results and caveats: Authors suggested few new T cells are recruited by each seasonal influenza vaccination.

TCRdb itself ran the RT-PCR reads through MiXCR, one entry per CDR3 protein. Seen here are hundreds of thousands of distinct CDR3 sequences, 25% observed once, and the top ten hold 1.5% to 2%. This specimen consisted of CD4+ T cells sorted from PBMCs, obtained about 5 days after vaccination. This clonotype was obtained from a man in his fifties who received an inactivated influenza vaccine.

CDR3 sequence: CSARTGPLNGADTQYF. The CDR3 nucleotides read TGCAGTGCTAGAACCGGGCCTCTAAATGGGGCAGATACGCAGTATTTT. The rearrangement uses TRBV20-1 and TRBJ2-3; D not resolved. The CDR3 sequence is 16 residues long. CDR1 and CDR2 from the germline V gene are DFQATT and SNEGSKA (reference sequence). Trimming took 2 bases from V and 4 from J, leaving 19 bases between them.